This passage covers 20 T cell receptor beta chains from one sample sequenced in a study of vaccination effects on CD4 cells after COVID-19 (dated by TCRdb to 2021 to 2024). These receptors have no identified antigens. Receptor libraries were prepared by the immunoSEQ multiplex PCR assay. The source is immuneACCESS, and TCRdb retained only in-frame sequences with V and J called. Part of the clones is not carried over; for the studies checked, unresolved V genes explain less than half of this, and the remainder is unexplained. The sample yields about 22,000 clones; around 80% were counted once. The ten largest clones take up approximately 19% of the sample. The ViraFEST assay stimulated PBMC with viral peptide pools and then used TCR sequencing to identify antigen-specific CD4+ T cell clonotypes by expansion. After more than 9 days of culture, CD4+ T cells were isolated with the EasySep CD4+ T cell isolation kit. Healthy vaccine recipients had no prior SARS-CoV-2 infection, confirmed by negative nucleocapsid antibodies before and after vaccination.

The sample was CD4+ T cells from PBMCs cultured with HCoV-NL63 spike peptides, taken before COVID-19 vaccination. The label giving this sample's cell subset or site can be read as: HCoV-NL63 spike overlapping peptide pool stimulation. The receptors here all came from a human donor who received a COVID-19 vaccine.

The J gene is TRBJ1-2, the V gene TRBV2; no firm D call. CDR1 is SNHLY and CDR2 is FYNNEI in the germline V gene. This CDR3 has 14 residues. Deletions cut 5 bases from V and 6 bases from J, with 16 bases between. Here the CDR3 DNA reads TGTGCCAGCAGTTTGACGGAAGGAATGAATGGCTACACCTTC. This translates into CASSLTEGMNGYTF.

V usage is TRBV24-1 and J usage is TRBJ2-7; 7 bases fit TRBD2. The germline gives CDR1 KGHDR, CDR2 SFDVKD. J gave up 6 bases and V 5 bases, and 3 bases lay outside the gene matches. The length of the CDR3 is 12 residues. The CDR3 DNA follows: TGTGCCACCAGTGGTCCGGGAGGCGAGCAGTACTTC. Its translation: CATSGPGGEQYF.

The rearrangement links TRBV27 to TRBJ1-3, with D perhaps TRBD1 (6 bases). CDR1 and CDR2 (germline): MNHEY, SMNVEV (reference sequence). The CDR3 has 16 residues. Trimming stripped 5 bases from V and 1 base from J, with 15 bases between. CDR3 DNA sequence: TGTGCCAGCAGTCCCTCCATCACAGGGTCTGGAAACACCATATATTTT. Amino acid sequence: CASSPSITGSGNTIYF.

This clone was recorded a few times. The chain carries TRBV4-2 and TRBJ1-3; the match to TRBD1 covers 7 bases. CDR1 is LGHNA, CDR2 YNFKEQ, per germline. The J segment lost 0 bases and the V segment lost 0 bases, leaving 8 bases of the junction unmatched. The CDR3 consists of 18 residues. The CDR3 sequence: CASSQDLGQAASGNTIYF. The CDR3 DNA is TGTGCCAGCAGCCAAGATCTTGGACAGGCCGCCTCTGGAAACACCATATATTTT.

The CDR3 reads CASNTKRAYGYTF. The CDR3 region has the DNA TGTGCCAGTAATACGAAAAGGGCATATGGCTACACCTTC. The chain joins TRBV19 to TRBJ1-2; D is unclear. This CDR3 has 13 residues. Germline V gene lookup returns CDR1 LNHDA and CDR2 SQIVND (reference sequence). Between the trimmed V and J ends, which lost 7 bases and 5 bases, there was a span of 14 bases.

The rearrangement links TRBV3-1 (or the pseudogene TRBV3-2) to TRBJ2-3, with 8 bases lining up with TRBD2. V was pared by 4 bases and J by 1 base, with 4 bases of the junction left unmatched. The germline CDR1 and CDR2 sequences are LGHDT and YNNKEL (reference sequence). The CDR3 consists of 15 residues. This chain's CDR3 is CASSPTSGGTDTQYF. CDR3 sequence (DNA): TGTGCCAGCAGCCCCACTAGCGGCGGCACAGATACGCAGTATTTT.

The gene calls are TRBV2 and TRBJ2-7; 8 bases agree with TRBD1. Germline V gene data show CDR1 as SNHLY and CDR2 as FYNNEI. V trimming: 2 bases; J trimming: 1 base; junction bases outside the gene matches: 4. This CDR3 contains 15 residues. In DNA form, the CDR3 reads TGTGCCAGCAGTGAACTAGGACAGGGATCCTACGAGCAGTACTTC. Encoded protein: CASSELGQGSYEQYF. The full variable domain, its missing parts supplied by reference TRBV2 and TRBJ2-7, is EPEVTQTPSHQVTQMGQEVILRCVPISNHLYFYWYRQILGQKVEFLVSFYNNEISEKSEIFDDQFSVERPDGSNFTLKIRSTKLEDSAMYFCASSELGQGSYEQYFGPGTRLTVT.

This sequence joins TRBV19 and TRBJ1-2; 7 nucleotides match TRBD1. This CDR3 has 13 residues. V shed 7 bases, J shed 7 bases, and the junction held 9 bases outside the gene matches. Germline V gives CDR1 LNHDA, CDR2 SQIVND (reference sequence). The CDR3 nucleotides read TGTGCCAGTAATCACAGGGGATCAGGTGGCTACACCTTC. It yields the protein CASNHRGSGGYTF.

The table lists this clone with a count of one. This chain joins TRBV5-1 and TRBJ2-5; D unresolved. The CDR3 length is 14 residues. Germline-derived CDR1 and CDR2 are SGHRS and YFSETQ. Deletions cut 0 bases from V and 2 bases from J, with 8 bases between. The CDR3 loop reads CASSLAATQETQYF. The CDR3 nucleotides read TGCGCCAGCAGCTTGGCCGCCACTCAAGAGACCCAGTACTTC.

This clone occurred once. The rearrangement joins TRBV4-1 to TRBJ2-2; D remains unclear. Germline values: CDR1 MGHRA, CDR2 YSYEKL. V lost 0 bases, J lost 1 base, and 9 bases lay in between. This CDR3 comprises 16 residues. CDR3 in amino acids: CASSQDDRRNTGELFF. CDR3 bases: TGCGCCAGCAGCCAAGATGATCGGCGGAACACCGGGGAGCTGTTTTTT.

This chain connects TRBV4-2 to TRBJ1-5; the D gene is possibly TRBD1 (5 bases). CDR1 and CDR2 from the germline V gene are LGHNA and YNFKEQ. The V end lost 4 bases, the J end lost 2 bases, and 15 bases lay between the germline ends. This CDR3 is 16 amino acids long. The CDR3 DNA sequence: TGTGCCAGCAGCCCAACCGGCGGGGGGGGCAATCAGCCCCAGCATTTT. This translates into CASSPTGGGGNQPQHF.

This clone has a handful of counts. The chain uses TRBV7-9 and TRBJ1-3; unclear D gene. Germline CDR1 reads SEHNR; CDR2 reads FQNEAQ (reference sequence). With 3 bases removed from V and 7 bases from J, the gap between germline ends came to 7 bases. The CDR3 sequence is 12 residues long. This CDR3 reads CASSFEGNTIYF. Written as DNA, the CDR3 is TGTGCCAGCAGCTTCGAGGGTAACACCATATATTTT.

This clone was picked up a small number of times. CDR3 in amino acids: CASSQDRTKVGNTEAFF. CDR3 DNA sequence: TGTGCCAGCAGCCAAGACAGGACCAAGGTAGGGAACACTGAAGCTTTCTTT. The rearrangement links TRBV4-2 to TRBJ1-1; D uncertain. CDR3 length: 17 amino acids. Germline values: CDR1 LGHNA, CDR2 YNFKEQ. The V end was cut by 0 bases, the J end by 1 base, with 15 bases between.

The V call is TRBV5-4, the J call TRBJ2-2, with D perhaps matching TRBD1 (5 bases). The CDR3 consists of 17 residues. V dropped 4 bases and J dropped 7 bases, with 23 bases sitting between them. CDR1 is SGHNT, CDR2 YYREEE, per germline (reference sequence). The chain's CDR3 is CASSLRTSRGTGGELFF. CDR3 coding DNA: TGTGCCAGCAGCCTCCGGACGAGTAGGGGTACGGGCGGGGAGCTGTTTTTT.

This clone was recorded a few times. V gene TRBV19 combines with J gene TRBJ1-2; TRBD1 agrees at 12 bases. CDR3 length: 15 residues. Unmatched junction bases numbered 5, after V lost 5 bases and J lost 4 bases. Germline-derived CDR1 and CDR2 are LNHDA and SQIVND (reference sequence). DNA of the CDR3: TGTGCCAGTAGTGCCGGGACAGGGGGCGCCTATGGCTACACCTTC. As protein: CASSAGTGGAYGYTF. Supplemented by reference TRBV19 and TRBJ1-2, the full variable domain reads DGGITQSPKYLFRKEGQNVTLSCEQNLNHDAMYWYRQDPGQGLRLIYYSQIVNDFQKGDIAEGYSVSREKKESFPLTVTSAQKNPTAFYLCASSAGTGGAYGYTFGSGTRLTVV.

The chain uses TRBV5-1 and TRBJ2-2; 11 bases match TRBD2. There are 16 residues in the CDR3. CDR1 and CDR2 from the germline V gene are SGHRS and YFSETQ. After removal of 1 base from V and 7 bases from J, the junction contained 6 bases not matched to a gene. As DNA, the CDR3 is TGCGCCAGCAGCTTGACTAGCGGGAGTGACTTCGGGGAGCTGTTTTTT. Translated: CASSLTSGSDFGELFF.

The chain links TRBV18 to TRBJ1-2; D perhaps matches TRBD1 (5 bases). The V end lost 2 bases, the J end lost 3 bases, and 13 bases lay between the germline ends. Germline V gene sequence: CDR1 KGHSH, CDR2 LQKENI. The CDR3 runs 15 residues. DNA for the CDR3: TGTGCCAGCTCACCAGCCTGGGACGGCGACTATGGCTACACCTTC. Protein product: CASSPAWDGDYGYTF.

This sequence joins TRBV25-1 and TRBJ2-7; TRBD1 is a possible D gene (5 bases). Trimming took 3 bases from V and 3 from J, leaving 6 bases between them. The CDR3 runs 12 residues. Germline V lookup: CDR1 MGHDK, CDR2 SYGVNS. The CDR3: CASSEGRYEQYF. The CDR3 region has the DNA TGTGCCAGCAGTGAGGGGCGCTACGAGCAGTACTTC.

The rearrangement uses TRBV6-2 or TRBV6-3 and TRBJ1-4; TRBD1 agrees at 8 bases. V gave up 6 bases and J gave up 7 bases; unmatched junction bases: 10. CDR1 is MNHEY and CDR2 is SVGEGT in the germline V gene. This CDR3 is 15 amino acids long. The CDR3 spells CASSPFRDRIEKLFF. The CDR3 coding sequence is TGTGCCAGCAGCCCCTTCCGGGACAGGATTGAAAAACTGTTTTTT.

The rearrangement joins TRBV7-8 to TRBJ2-7; TRBD2 aligns across 8 bases. Germline V gene lookup returns CDR1 SGHVS and CDR2 FQNEAQ. J was trimmed by 4 bases and V by 1 base; bases with no gene match: 3. The CDR3 runs 14 residues. The CDR3 DNA reads TGTGCCAGCAGCTTAGTAGCGGGGACTTACGAGCAGTACTTC. Translation: CASSLVAGTYEQYF.